This is a list of T cell receptor beta chains from one sample in a study of naive and memory T cell subsets. MiXCR was run by TCRdb on the UMI-ligation and nested PCR reads, yielding one entry per CDR3 protein. The profile shows 20,000 to 25,000 distinct CDR3 sequences, around 10% of them singletons. The source material was central memory CD8+ T cells from blood. The receptors stem from a human donor in good health. CDR3s include the opening cysteine and the closing phenylalanine or tryptophan. The D gene is left open where the match is weak. Expanded clones get a size class; other rows say once, few or many, or leave the size out.

>.|16|TRBJ1-2|TRBV3-1|.
CASSHSRQVFSYGYTF
TGTGCCAGCAGCCACTCTCGACAGGTTTTCTCCTATGGCTACACCTTC
>TRBD1|14|TRBJ1-2|TRBV6-5|few
CASRQTGGIRGYTF
TGTGCCAGCAGACAGACAGGGGGCATTCGTGGCTACACCTTC
>.|15|TRBJ2-7|TRBV5-1|.
CASSLEGSSRGEQYF
TGCGCCAGCAGCTTGGAGGGGTCCTCAAGAGGCGAGCAGTACTTC
>.|11|TRBJ2-7|TRBV6-2/TRBV6-3|many
CASSYTYEQYF
TGTGCCAGCAGCTATACCTACGAGCAGTACTTC
>.|14|TRBJ2-1|TRBV3-1|medium-sized
CASSQVGLYNEQFF
TGTGCCAGCAGCCAAGTCGGTCTATACAATGAGCAGTTCTTC
>TRBD1|21|TRBJ1-3|TRBV12-3/TRBV12-4|.
CASSFPGGQGENKYSGNTIYF
TGTGCCAGCAGTTTCCCGGGGGGGCAGGGGGAAAACAAATACTCTGGAAACACCATATATTTT
>TRBD1|18|TRBJ1-6|TRBV28|.
CASSPGTGTELYNSPLHF
TGTGCCAGCAGTCCTGGGACAGGAACAGAACTTTATAATTCACCCCTCCACTTT
>TRBD2|14|TRBJ2-3|TRBV6-4|few
CASSLAGGSDTQYF
TGTGCCAGCAGCCTCGCCGGGGGGTCGGATACGCAGTATTTT
>TRBD2|17|TRBJ2-7|TRBV23-1|many
CASSKPGGGRYYMEQYF
TGCGCCAGCAGTAAACCAGGAGGCGGGAGGTACTATATGGAGCAGTACTTC
>.|17|TRBJ2-7|TRBV27|.
CASSLGSGSGRTYEQYF
TGTGCCAGCAGTTTAGGGTCGGGTTCTGGAAGGACCTACGAGCAGTACTTC
>.|13|TRBJ2-1|TRBV27|.
CASSLSALDEQFF
TGTGCCAGCAGTTTATCAGCGCTCGATGAGCAGTTCTTC
>TRBD2|14|TRBJ2-1|TRBV28|few
CASSFPSTSEEQFF
TGTGCCAGCAGTTTTCCTTCGACTAGCGAGGAGCAGTTCTTC
>.|12|TRBJ1-4|TRBV5-1|few
CASSVRGEKLFF
TGCGCCAGCAGCGTGAGGGGTGAAAAACTGTTTTTT
>.|15|TRBJ2-1|TRBV20-1|many
CSASLQALSYNEQFF
TGCAGTGCTTCCCTTCAGGCTTTATCCTACAATGAGCAGTTCTTC
>.|16|TRBJ2-3|TRBV28|.
CASSLRSVSGTDTQYF
TGTGCCAGCAGTTTAAGATCTGTTTCGGGCACAGATACGCAGTATTTT
>TRBD2|13|TRBJ2-1|TRBV10-3|.
CAISGTSVYEQFF
TGTGCCATCAGTGGGACTAGCGTCTATGAGCAGTTCTTC
>TRBD1|16|TRBJ2-2|TRBV10-2|few
CASSTMGQGGTGELFF
TGCGCCAGCTCCACCATGGGACAGGGTGGGACCGGGGAGCTGTTTTTT
>.|15|TRBJ2-3|TRBV5-8|.
CASSLGTISTDTQYF
TGCGCCAGCAGCTTGGGGACAATTAGCACAGATACGCAGTATTTT
>TRBD2|15|TRBJ2-1|TRBV7-3|many
CASSLLAGGFNEQFF
TGTGCCAGCAGCTTGCTAGCGGGAGGATTCAATGAGCAGTTCTTC
>TRBD1|15|TRBJ1-2|TRBV9|few
CASSVGLGQFVGYTF
TGTGCCAGCAGCGTAGGTTTGGGACAGTTCGTCGGCTACACCTTC
>TRBD2|14|TRBJ2-1|TRBV20-1|few
CSAESGKTYNEQFF
TGCAGTGCCGAGAGCGGGAAGACTTACAATGAGCAGTTCTTC
>.|15|TRBJ2-7|TRBV15|.
CATSRDGSASKEQYF
TGTGCCACCAGCAGAGATGGCAGCGCTTCTAAGGAGCAGTACTTC
>.|13|TRBJ2-7|TRBV6-2/TRBV6-3|many
CASSYSRVYEQYF
TGTGCCAGCAGTTACTCCCGCGTCTACGAGCAGTACTTC
>.|12|TRBJ1-5|TRBV28|many
CASSPPRGPQHF
TGTGCCAGCAGTCCCCCCCGAGGGCCCCAGCATTTT
>TRBD1|14|TRBJ1-2|TRBV13|medium-sized
CASSEGTGGYGYTF
TGTGCCAGCAGCGAAGGGACAGGGGGGTATGGCTACACCTTC
>.|12|TRBJ2-2|TRBV12-3/TRBV12-4|many
CASSFDTRELFF
TGTGCCAGCAGTTTTGATACAAGGGAGCTGTTTTTT
>TRBD1|15|TRBJ2-2|TRBV6-1|.
CASTSGQGDTGELFF
TGTGCCAGCACCTCGGGACAGGGGGACACCGGGGAGCTGTTTTTT
>.|13|TRBJ1-2|TRBV29-1|.
CSVGLDTNYGYTF
TGCAGCGTGGGCCTGGACACCAACTATGGCTACACCTTC
>TRBD2|20|TRBJ2-5|TRBV28|.
CASSFSYGRAGWGGQETQYF
TGTGCCAGCAGTTTCTCGTATGGTCGGGCGGGTTGGGGGGGCCAAGAGACCCAGTACTTC
>.|14|TRBJ2-1|TRBV20-1|large
CSARSFREYNEQFF
TGCAGTGCTAGATCTTTCCGGGAGTACAATGAGCAGTTCTTC
>.|14|TRBJ1-1|TRBV6-2/TRBV6-3|many
CASSLTQTNTEAFF
TGTGCCAGCAGTTTAACACAGACGAACACTGAAGCTTTCTTT
>TRBD2|17|TRBJ2-3|TRBV4-2|few
CASSQEHSGRMADTQYF
TGTGCCAGCAGCCAAGAGCATAGCGGGAGAATGGCAGATACGCAGTATTTT
>.|13|TRBJ2-7|TRBV12-5|few
CASGYEGLNEQYF
TGTGCTAGTGGTTATGAGGGATTGAACGAGCAGTACTTC
>TRBD1|14|TRBJ2-7|TRBV5-1|many
CASRSGTGIHEQYF
TGCGCCAGCAGGAGTGGGACAGGGATACACGAGCAGTACTTC
>.|14|TRBJ1-5|TRBV20-1|few
CSARVRAGNQPQHF
TGCAGTGCTAGAGTCAGGGCGGGCAATCAGCCCCAGCATTTT
>.|14|TRBJ1-2|TRBV25-1|few
CASSAPYSRDGYTF
TGTGCCAGCAGTGCCCCCTATTCGAGGGATGGCTACACCTTC
>.|19|TRBJ2-3|TRBV7-9|many
CASSLAPGGAESSTDTQYF
TGTGCCAGCAGCTTAGCCCCCGGGGGAGCGGAGTCTAGCACAGATACGCAGTATTTT
>.|15|TRBJ2-1|TRBV28|medium-sized
CASKGGVSSYNEQFF
TGTGCCAGCAAGGGCGGAGTGAGCTCCTACAATGAGCAGTTCTTC
>TRBD2|15|TRBJ2-1|TRBV5-1|few
CASRTSGRKLNEQFF
TGCGCCAGTCGGACTAGCGGGAGAAAATTGAATGAGCAGTTCTTC
>.|13|TRBJ1-5|TRBV20-1|.
CSASDSYNQPQHF
TGCAGTGCTTCGGACAGTTACAATCAGCCCCAGCATTTT
>.|15|TRBJ2-1|TRBV7-6|few
CASSYLMAVGNEQFF
TGTGCCAGCAGCTACCTAATGGCGGTGGGCAATGAGCAGTTCTTC
>.|18|TRBJ2-3|TRBV4-1|medium-sized
CASSQDGGLDSYTDTQYF
TGCGCCAGCAGCCAAGATGGAGGGCTAGACTCTTACACAGATACGCAGTATTTT
>.|14|TRBJ1-5|TRBV4-1|.
CASSLTQDNQPQHF
TGCGCCAGCAGCCTCACACAGGACAATCAGCCCCAGCATTTT
>.|14|TRBJ2-1|TRBV3-1|many
CASSPFNLPKEQFF
TGTGCCAGCAGCCCGTTTAACCTTCCCAAAGAGCAGTTCTTC
>.|16|TRBJ2-1|TRBV9|many
CASSPSGALSYNEQFF
TGTGCCAGCAGCCCATCGGGGGCTCTTTCGTACAATGAGCAGTTCTTC
>.|14|TRBJ1-1|TRBV29-1|.
CSVDVGQGITEAFF
TGCAGCGTTGATGTGGGACAAGGGATCACTGAAGCTTTCTTT
>.|14|TRBJ2-5|TRBV5-6|.
CASSLDGGRETQYF
TGTGCCAGCAGCTTGGACGGGGGGCGCGAGACCCAGTACTTC
>.|12|TRBJ2-1|TRBV4-1|medium-sized
CASSQDLDEQFF
TGCGCCAGCAGCCAAGATCTAGATGAGCAGTTCTTC
>.|14|TRBJ2-7|TRBV7-2|.
CASSLNAGHYEQYF
TGTGCCAGCAGCTTAAACGCAGGGCACTACGAGCAGTACTTC
>.|14|TRBJ2-1|TRBV5-1|many
CASSLELSSDEQFF
TGCGCCAGCAGCTTGGAACTCTCGTCGGATGAGCAGTTCTTC
>.|11|TRBJ2-1|TRBV6-1|.
CASRDYNEQFF
TGTGCCAGCAGGGATTACAATGAGCAGTTCTTC
>.|17|TRBJ1-1|TRBV18|many
CASSPIPERSMNTEAFF
TGTGCCAGCTCCCCAATACCGGAGAGATCTATGAACACTGAAGCTTTCTTT
>TRBD2|22|TRBJ2-5|TRBV12-5|.
CASGLVESGWREGPNRQETQYF
TGTGCTAGTGGTTTGGTAGAGTCCGGCTGGCGGGAGGGCCCTAATAGACAAGAGACCCAGTACTTC
>TRBD2|14|TRBJ2-3|TRBV6-4|few
CASSLAGETDTQYF
TGTGCCAGCAGCCTAGCGGGAGAAACAGATACGCAGTATTTT